This passage covers 12 T cell receptor beta chains from one sample sequenced in a study of blood T cell repertoires in COVID-19. The table came from immunoSEQ multiplex PCR; TCRdb's copy has only in-frame clones and leaves some out. This sample has about 210,000 clones, with roughly 91% found just once. The source material was PBMCs or T cells enriched from blood (not recorded which). The receptors shown here come from a young man in a cohort exposed to, infected with or recovered from COVID-19 (not recorded which).

The gene calls are TRBV11-1 and TRBJ1-3, with D maybe TRBD1 (5 bases). Germline V gene lookup returns CDR1 SGHAT and CDR2 FQDESV (reference sequence). This CDR3 comprises 16 residues. V was shortened by 5 bases and J by 3 bases, with 17 bases between the two germline ends. This CDR3 is CASSRVQGASGNTIYF. Written as DNA, the CDR3 is TGTGCCAGCAGCCGCGTGCAAGGGGCTAGTGGAAACACCATATATTTT. The full variable domain, in which reference TRBV11-1 and TRBJ1-3 provide the parts outside the CDR3, is EAEVAQSPRYKITEKSQAVAFWCDPISGHATLYWYRQILGQGPELLVQFQDESVVDDSQLPKDRFSAERLKGVDSTLKIQPAELGDSAMYLCASSRVQGASGNTIYFGEGSWLTVV.

This clone qualifies as medium-sized (0.01 to 0.1%). This chain links TRBV5-8 with TRBJ2-7; D gene ambiguous. This CDR3 has 14 residues. The ends were cut back, 5 bases at V and 0 bases at J, with 12 bases in the middle. The germline gives CDR1 SGHTS, CDR2 YDEGEE. The CDR3 is CASRSRRSSYEQYF. The CDR3 nucleotides are TGTGCCAGCAGGTCCAGAAGGAGCTCCTACGAGCAGTACTTC.

The rearrangement joins TRBV5-4 to TRBJ2-1; possible D gene TRBD2, 6 bases. The V end was cut by 0 bases, the J end by 1 base, with 11 bases between. The CDR3 length is 16 residues. CDR1 and CDR2 (germline): SGHNT, YYREEE (reference sequence). CDR3 sequence reads: CASSLEAGRSYNEQFF. Written as DNA, the CDR3 is TGTGCCAGCAGCTTGGAGGCGGGAAGATCCTACAATGAGCAGTTCTTC.

With respect to this clone: Compared with germline, one end of the junction differs, possibly owing to a read error. This chain uses TRBV5-1 with TRBJ1-5, with TRBD1 as a possible D gene (6 bases). In germline, CDR1 is SGHRS, CDR2 YFSETQ. CDR3 length equals 16 residues. The CDR3 DNA is TGCGCCAGCAGCCCGGGGGGGGGCATTAGCGATCAGCCCCAGCATTTT. This translates into CASSPGGGISDQPQHF.

The chain combines TRBV7-3 with TRBJ2-3; TRBD2 agrees at 13 bases. CDR1 and CDR2 from the germline V gene are SGHTA and FQGTGA. The CDR3 has 14 residues. The J segment lost 5 bases and the V segment lost 8 bases, leaving 4 bases of the junction unmatched. The CDR3 DNA reads TGTGCCAGCGCCGGGACTAGCGGGAAAGATACGCAGTATTTT. This translates into CASAGTSGKDTQYF.

The chain has TRBV10-1 and TRBJ1-1; possible D gene TRBD1, 5 bases. CDR1 is WNHNN and CDR2 is SYGVQD in the germline V gene (reference sequence). With 4 bases removed from V and 4 bases from J, the gap between germline ends came to 10 bases. This CDR3 contains 13 residues. The CDR3 sequence: CASSVREGTEAFF. CDR3 bases: TGCGCCAGCAGTGTCAGGGAGGGCACTGAAGCTTTCTTT.

V gene TRBV15 combines with J gene TRBJ2-5, with TRBD2 matching over 12 bases. V was clipped by 7 bases and J by 1 base; unmatched bases: 10. This CDR3 has 17 residues. The V gene's germline CDR1 is LNHNV and CDR2 YYDKDF (reference sequence). The CDR3 spells CATKSGPTSGGQETQYF. For the CDR3, the DNA is TGTGCCACCAAATCGGGCCCGACTAGCGGGGGCCAAGAGACCCAGTACTTC.

This clone was picked up a small number of times. The chain employs TRBV2 and TRBJ1-1; D not resolved. Germline CDR1 reads SNHLY; CDR2 reads FYNNEI. Deletions cut 2 bases from V and 4 bases from J, with 17 bases between. The CDR3 has 16 amino acids. CDR3 protein: CASSEHSLKLSTEAFF. The CDR3 region has the DNA TGTGCCAGCAGTGAACACAGCCTCAAACTCAGCACTGAAGCTTTCTTT.

V and J are TRBV27 and TRBJ2-1; 12 bases are a match to TRBD2. The length of the CDR3 is 14 residues. V gave up 5 bases and J gave up 7 bases; unmatched junction bases: 3. The germline CDR1 and CDR2 sequences are MNHEY and SMNVEV (reference sequence). The CDR3, as DNA: TGTGCCAGCAGTGGACTAGCGGGACAAAATGAGCAGTTCTTC. Its translation: CASSGLAGQNEQFF.

The chain links TRBV13 to TRBJ1-1, with TRBD1 matching 9 bases. The J segment lost 8 bases and the V segment lost 9 bases, leaving 13 bases of the junction unmatched. Germline V gene sequence: CDR1 PRHDT, CDR2 FYEKMQ (reference sequence). The CDR3 is 14 amino acids. CDR3: CARHRDRESMEAFF. DNA for the CDR3: TGTGCCAGACACCGGGACAGGGAGAGTATGGAAGCTTTCTTT. The variable domain in full, with the rest retrieved from reference TRBV13 and TRBJ1-1, is AAGVIQSPRHLIKEKRETATLKCYPIPRHDTVYWYQQGPGQDPQFLISFYEKMQSDKGSIPDRFSAQQFSDYHSELNMSSLELGDSALYFCARHRDRESMEAFFGQGTRLTVV.

The chain has TRBV27 and TRBJ2-3; D unclear. CDR1 is MNHEY, CDR2 SMNVEV, per germline (reference sequence). This CDR3 is 12 amino acids long. Trimming left V 6 bases short and J 10 bases short, with 14 bases between. The CDR3 loop is CASRTAGYAQYF. The CDR3 nucleotides read TGTGCCAGCAGAACAGCCGGATACGCGCAGTATTTT.

The J gene is TRBJ2-3, the V gene TRBV7-2; 11 bases agree with TRBD2. Germline CDR1 and CDR2: SGHTA and FQGNSA. The CDR3 is 19 amino acids. With 3 bases clipped from V and 1 base from J, the junction kept 12 bases outside the gene matches. CDR3 nucleotide sequence: TGTGCCAGCAGCTTTCCCGGACTAGCGGGCCCTCGGGGCACAGATACGCAGTATTTT. Translation: CASSFPGLAGPRGTDTQYF. The full variable domain, rest sourced from reference TRBV7-2 and TRBJ2-3, is GAGVSQSPSNKVTEKGKDVELRCDPISGHTALYWYRQSLGQGLEFLIYFQGNSAPDKSGLPSDRFSAERTGGSVSTLTIQRTQQEDSAVYLCASSFPGLAGPRGTDTQYFGPGTRLTVL.